These 20 T cell receptor beta chains were sequenced from one sample in a study of cytomegalovirus exposure and HLA in healthy donors. The protocol was immunoSEQ multiplex PCR, while the TCRdb copy is restricted to in-frame clones and leaves out a portion. The sample has around 60,000 clones, around 90% seen once. What was sequenced was PBMCs. These receptors all stem from a man aged 18 to 35 in good health and CMV-seronegative.

This chain connects TRBV5-1 to TRBJ2-7; the match to TRBD2 covers 11 bases. Germline loops: CDR1 SGHRS, CDR2 YFSETQ. CDR3 size: 14 residues. V shed 6 bases and J 3 bases; nucleotides not matched to a gene: 5. CDR3 loop: CASKEGTSGYEQYF. The CDR3 DNA follows: TGCGCCAGCAAGGAAGGGACTAGCGGCTACGAGCAGTACTTC.

This chain joins TRBV9 and TRBJ2-2; 9 positions agree with TRBD2. The CDR3 has 17 amino acids. CDR1 and CDR2 from the germline V gene are SGDLS and YYNGEE. After removal of 2 bases from V and 5 bases from J, the junction contained 10 bases not matched to a gene. The CDR3 region is CASSVSLAGVGTGELFF. The DNA of the CDR3 is TGTGCCAGCAGCGTGTCCTTAGCGGGAGTTGGAACCGGGGAGCTGTTTTTT.

This sequence joins TRBV11-3 and TRBJ2-3; 9 bases line up with TRBD1. The CDR3 is made up of 15 amino acids. Germline V CDR1 and CDR2: SGHNT, YENEEA. Losses at the gene ends were 4 bases for V and 4 bases for J; bases not matched to a gene: 6. The CDR3 loop is CASSWGQGGADTQYF. CDR3 nucleotides: TGTGCCAGCAGCTGGGGACAGGGAGGGGCAGATACGCAGTATTTT.

The chain couples TRBV5-4 to TRBJ2-1, with a weak D call TRBD2 (6 bases). V was pared by 2 bases and J by 7 bases, with 16 bases between. The CDR3 has 15 amino acids. The germline V gene has CDR1 SGHNT and CDR2 YYREEE (reference sequence). The CDR3 DNA follows: TGTGCCAGCAGCTTTGGCCGGGCCGGGGGAAATGAGCAGTTCTTC. Residues: CASSFGRAGGNEQFF.

J is TRBJ2-2 and V is TRBV6-5; D possibly corresponds to TRBD1 (5 bases). Looked up from germline, CDR1 is MNHEY and CDR2 is SVGAGI. The CDR3 loop spans 15 amino acids. V was pared by 6 bases and J by 6 bases, with 17 bases between. CDR3 nucleotides: TGTGCCAGCAGCCTCTCAGGGTCGTTGGCCGGGGAGCTGTTTTTT. Amino acids: CASSLSGSLAGELFF.

This chain uses TRBV27 with TRBJ2-2; D uncertain. V gave up 2 bases and J gave up 4 bases, with 8 bases separating them. Germline loops: CDR1 MNHEY, CDR2 SMNVEV (reference sequence). This CDR3 contains 14 residues. The CDR3 protein is CASSLGPTTGELFF. Written as DNA, the CDR3 is TGTGCCAGCAGTTTAGGGCCCACCACCGGGGAGCTGTTTTTT.

This clone was recorded only once. The chain links TRBV6-5 to TRBJ2-3, with 11 bases lining up with TRBD1. CDR1 MNHEY and CDR2 SVGAGI come from the germline V gene. This CDR3 has 16 residues. J was trimmed by 5 bases and V by 2 bases; bases with no gene match: 6. The CDR3 protein is CASSYDGQGAIDTQYF. The CDR3 coding sequence is TGTGCCAGCAGTTACGACGGACAGGGGGCCATAGATACGCAGTATTTT.

The chain recombines TRBV28 with TRBJ2-3, with 11 bases lining up with TRBD1. Germline V gene data show CDR1 as MDHEN and CDR2 as SYDVKM. CDR3 length equals 16 residues. The ends lost 5 bases at V and 5 bases at J; junction bases unmatched: 9. The CDR3 spells CASSTPDRGLRDTQYF. In DNA form, the CDR3 reads TGTGCCAGCAGTACGCCGGACAGGGGGCTGAGAGATACGCAGTATTTT.

The chain recombines TRBV20-1 with TRBJ2-3; D gene ambiguous. The CDR3 extends over 11 amino acids. V was trimmed by 5 bases and J by 4 bases, leaving 7 bases between them. Germline values: CDR1 DFQATT, CDR2 SNEGSKA (reference sequence). The CDR3 region is CSAVAPDTQYF. CDR3 nucleotide sequence: TGCAGTGCTGTGGCACCAGATACGCAGTATTTT.

This clone was counted a single time. The V and J genes are TRBV9 and TRBJ2-6; 8 nucleotides line up with TRBD1. This CDR3 spans 17 amino acids. Per the germline V gene, CDR1 is SGDLS and CDR2 is YYNGEE. J gave up 1 base and V 3 bases, and 6 bases lay outside the gene matches. The CDR3 loop reads CASSADREHSGANVLTF. CDR3 bases: TGTGCCAGCAGCGCGGACAGGGAGCATTCTGGGGCCAACGTCCTGACTTTC.

V usage is TRBV19 and J usage is TRBJ2-5; TRBD1 might be the D (6 bases). V lost 6 bases and J lost 2, with 13 bases in between. Looked up from germline, CDR1 is LNHDA and CDR2 is SQIVND (reference sequence). This CDR3 comprises 14 residues. The CDR3 sequence: CASRQGIFQETQYF. CDR3 sequence (DNA): TGTGCCAGTAGACAGGGAATTTTTCAAGAGACCCAGTACTTC.

This clone was detected only a few times. The chain recombines TRBV5-6 with TRBJ2-7, with D possibly TRBD2 on 6 matching bases. Germline loops: CDR1 SGHDT, CDR2 YYEEEE. The V end was cut by 1 base, the J end by 0 bases, with 11 bases between. The CDR3 covers 15 residues. The CDR3 is CASSLYDSGSYEQYF. CDR3 bases: TGTGCCAGCAGCTTGTATGATAGCGGCTCCTACGAGCAGTACTTC. The variable domain in full, completed from reference TRBV5-6 and TRBJ2-7, reads DAGVTQSPTHLIKTRGQQVTLRCSPKSGHDTVSWYQQALGQGPQFIFQYYEEEERQRGNFPDRFSGHQFPNYSSELNVNALLLGDSALYLCASSLYDSGSYEQYFGPGTRLTVT.

V gene TRBV28 combines with J gene TRBJ2-7, with 8 bases lining up with TRBD2. CDR1 is MDHEN and CDR2 is SYDVKM in the germline V gene. The CDR3 consists of 15 residues. The V gene end was trimmed by 1 base and the J gene end by 2 bases; junction bases not matched to a gene: 4. The chain's CDR3 is CASSLSIAGTYEQYF. The CDR3 DNA is TGTGCCAGCAGTTTATCCATAGCGGGGACCTACGAGCAGTACTTC.

This chain joins TRBV30 and TRBJ2-2; no clear D. Germline CDR1 is GTSNPN and CDR2 is SVGIG (reference sequence). V lost 8 bases to trimming and J lost 5 bases, with 6 bases between them. There are 10 residues in the CDR3. This CDR3 is CALQTGELFF. The CDR3 coding sequence is TGTGCCCTCCAGACCGGGGAGCTGTTTTTT.

The V gene is TRBV6-5, the J gene TRBJ1-3; a weak D match, TRBD1 (5 bases). The CDR3 has 15 amino acids. V lost 6 bases to trimming and J lost 2 bases, with 14 bases between them. Germline V gives CDR1 MNHEY, CDR2 SVGAGI. CDR3 DNA sequence: TGTGCCAGCAGCTCCCCGGGGGGGGCTGGAAACACCATATATTTT. Translating gives CASSSPGGAGNTIYF.

Regarding this clone: One junction end disagrees with the germline gene, perhaps due to a read error. This chain connects TRBV6-1 to TRBJ1-1, with TRBD1 matching over 7 bases. Germline V gene lookup returns CDR1 MNHNS and CDR2 SASEGT. This CDR3 comprises 13 residues. The DNA for the CDR3 is TGTGCCAGCAGCGAAGGGGGCTGGACTGAAGCTTTCTTT. It encodes CASSEGGWTEAFF.

The rearrangement uses TRBV10-3 and TRBJ2-2; TRBD2 matches at 16 bases. V was clipped by 10 bases and J by 4 bases; unmatched bases: 6. The length of the CDR3 is 16 residues. CDR1 is ENHRY and CDR2 is SYGVKD in the germline V gene. The CDR3 region is CATGLAGGPGTGELFF. The CDR3 DNA sequence: TGTGCCACGGGACTAGCGGGAGGGCCAGGCACCGGGGAGCTGTTTTTT.

J is TRBJ2-1 and V is TRBV30; TRBD2 aligns across 10 bases. CDR3 length: 15 amino acids. The V segment lost 4 bases and the J segment 9 bases; nucleotides outside the gene matches: 12. CDR1 GTSNPN and CDR2 SVGIG come from the germline V gene (reference sequence). The CDR3 DNA follows: TGTGCCTGGATATCCGGGACTAGCGTTTGGAGTGAGCAGTTCTTC. Its protein is CAWISGTSVWSEQFF.

V gene TRBV28 combines with J gene TRBJ1-5; 9 bases map to TRBD1. Germline V gives CDR1 MDHEN, CDR2 SYDVKM. CDR3 length: 15 residues. Germline trimming cut 6 bases from V and 4 bases from J; bases unmatched to any gene: 7. CDR3 protein: CASRVPGTGNQPQHF. In DNA form, the CDR3 reads TGTGCCAGCAGAGTTCCCGGGACAGGGAATCAGCCCCAGCATTTT.

The rearrangement uses TRBV9 and TRBJ2-5; D is undetermined. V was cut by 0 bases and J by 5 bases, with 8 bases left in between. Germline lookup yields CDR1 SGDLS and CDR2 YYNGEE. The CDR3 length is 13 residues. In DNA form, the CDR3 reads TGTGCCAGCAGCGTAGCTATCGGGGAGACCCAGTACTTC. Translating it yields CASSVAIGETQYF.